This entry features one TCR beta chain sequence. Its cognate antigen is unknown. The data stem from a study of blood T cells in healthy people across ages. Whole-study results and caveats: More naive CD4+ cells and higher diversity marked long-lived donors relative to aged donors. The study could not conclusively compare naive and antigen-experienced cells, given its unsorted PBMCs.

Germline-derived CDR1 and CDR2 are SGHRS and YFSETQ. V dropped 4 bases and J dropped 8; count of bases not matched to a gene: 12. The CDR3 sequence is 15 residues long. Next came a second PCR, run for about 7 to 12 cycles, which used a sample-barcoded 5' primer along with a J-beta primer mix. The template-switch adaptor, which had 12 random nucleotides, put a tag on each cDNA molecule. TCRdb recomputed calls from the 5' RACE reads with MiXCR, one row per CDR3 protein. The sample carries over 500,000 distinct CDR3 sequences, approximately 52% recorded once. The chain combines TRBV5-1 with TRBJ2-1; 7 bases fit TRBD2. The sample was blood. The sequence derives from a woman at least 80 years old in good health. The CDR3 DNA reads as TGCGCCAGCAGCATCGCGGGGGACCTCGGGGATGAGCAGTTCTTC. Residues: CASSIAGDLGDEQFF.